This TCR beta chain was obtained from a study of blood T cell repertoires in COVID-19. The overall study: Sites in the United States, Italy and Spain provided acute and convalescent COVID-19 samples. The cDNA or gDNA used as material had been derived from T cells, B-cell-depleted T cells, or PBMCs.

The CDR3 sequence is 16 residues long. Germline assignment: CDR1 MGHRA and CDR2 YSYEKL. V lost 0 bases, J lost 4 bases, and 8 bases stayed unmatched. Original processing notes: Amplification of reference gene primers was used by the study to estimate nucleated cell counts. Data came from immunoSEQ multiplex PCR; TCRdb stores just in-frame clones and leaves some out. The V and J calls and clone size were taken over from that table, and D and trimming were inferred from the DNA. Altogether some 230,000 clones are present, about four fifths being singletons, with the ten largest covering 3% to 3.5%. The sequence came from a woman in her twenties or thirties who had recovered from COVID-19. The chain recombines TRBV4-1 with TRBJ2-5, with 7 nucleotides matching TRBD2. Sequencing was done on a sample of peripheral blood. The CDR3: CASSQEGGRARETQYF. The CDR3, as DNA: TGCGCCAGCAGCCAAGAGGGGGGGAGGGCCCGAGAGACCCAGTACTTC.